The clone carrying this T cell receptor beta chain was detected ten times or more. Its target is not known. Here the CDR3 omits its conserved ending phenylalanine or tryptophan, so a read error is the likely source. The data derive from a study of T-cell reconstitution after alpha-beta-depleted transplantation in children. The study's findings and limits: Recipient T cells and thymic progenitors that survived gave rise to the high TCRbeta diversity observed at day 60 in some patients.

The CDR3 has 14 residues. With 10 bases clipped from V and 3 bases from J, the junction kept 9 bases outside the gene matches. The germline gives CDR1 MNHEY, CDR2 SVGEGT. A TCRbeta library incorporating unique molecular identifiers was prepared. From the PCR reads, TCRdb called clonotypes with MiXCR, one entry per CDR3 protein. The data hold about 100,000 distinct CDR3 sequences, with almost 6.5% observed a single time. The clonotype was recovered from a male patient aged 2-9 years who had a stem cell transplant for acute lymphoblastic leukemia, so the T cells may come from the graft donor. The chain has TRBV6-2 or TRBV6-3 and TRBJ2-1, with 7 nucleotides matching TRBD1. The material was PBMCs, mostly from graft donor cells, obtained 360 days after TCRalphabeta/CD19-depleted stem cell transplant. CDR3 nucleotides: TGTGCCACTCACACAGGGGTTGGCTACAATGAGCAGTTCTCC. Encoded protein: CATHTGVGYNEQFS.